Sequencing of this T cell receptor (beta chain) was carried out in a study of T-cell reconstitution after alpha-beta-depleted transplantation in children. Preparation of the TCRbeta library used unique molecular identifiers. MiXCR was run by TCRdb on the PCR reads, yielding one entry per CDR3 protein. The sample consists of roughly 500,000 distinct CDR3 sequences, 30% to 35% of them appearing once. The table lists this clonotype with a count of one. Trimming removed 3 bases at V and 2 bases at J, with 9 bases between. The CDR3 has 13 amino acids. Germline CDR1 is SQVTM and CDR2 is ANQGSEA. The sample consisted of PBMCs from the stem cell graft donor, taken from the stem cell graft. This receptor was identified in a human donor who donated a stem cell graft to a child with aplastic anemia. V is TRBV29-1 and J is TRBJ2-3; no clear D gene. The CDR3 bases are TGCAGCGTTGATATATCAGCCACAGATACGCAGTATTTT. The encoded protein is CSVDISATDTQYF.